Presented here are 15 T cell receptor beta chains from one specimen sequenced in a study of cytomegalovirus exposure and HLA in healthy donors. Primers for the PCR totalled 60 Vbeta and 13 Jbeta. Method: immunoSEQ multiplex PCR; TCRdb's copy keeps in-frame clones and lacks some. The table lists 150,000 or so clones, approximately 86% of them singletons, with under 2.5% in the top ten. Specimen: PBMCs. The receptors originated from a woman in her late teens or twenties in good health and CMV-seronegative.

The chain couples TRBV6-5 to TRBJ1-1; possible D gene TRBD1, 6 bases. Per germline, CDR1 MNHEY and CDR2 SVGAGI. The ends were cut back, 1 base at V and 10 bases at J, with 13 bases in the middle. There are 13 residues in the CDR3. The DNA of the CDR3 is TGTGCCAGCAGTTACTACAGGGAAAGGATAGCTTTCTTT. Translating it yields CASSYYRERIAFF.

The V call is TRBV27, the J call TRBJ2-3; tentative D call: TRBD1 (6 bases). Deletions cut 10 bases from V and 4 bases from J, with 27 bases between. The germline V gene encodes CDR1 MNHEY and CDR2 SMNVEV (reference sequence). The CDR3 consists of 17 residues. The CDR3 loop reads CATKHFLGTSIPDTQYF. The CDR3 DNA is TGTGCCACCAAGCACTTTTTAGGGACATCGATACCAGATACGCAGTATTTT.

The J gene is TRBJ2-6, the V gene TRBV28, with D perhaps matching TRBD2 (6 bases). Per germline, CDR1 MDHEN and CDR2 SYDVKM. V was shortened by 8 bases and J by 2 bases, with 10 bases between the two germline ends. The CDR3 runs to 14 residues. CDR3: CASGTGAGANVLTF. CDR3 bases: TGTGCCAGCGGCACGGGGGCTGGGGCCAACGTCCTGACTTTC.

The chain combines TRBV13 with TRBJ2-7; D remains ambiguous. From germline, CDR1 is PRHDT and CDR2 FYEKMQ (reference sequence). CDR3 length: 16 amino acids. Trimming removed 4 bases from V and 3 bases from J, with 19 bases in between. For the CDR3, the DNA is TGTGCCAGCAGCTCAGCTTCTTCCCTTGGCGGCTACGAGCAGTACTTC. This translates into CASSSASSLGGYEQYF.

The chain carries TRBV7-9 and TRBJ2-7; D call uncertain. The CDR3 runs 14 residues. CDR1 is SEHNR and CDR2 is FQNEAQ in the germline V gene (reference sequence). The germline V and J ends were trimmed by 5 bases and 0 bases, with 11 bases remaining between them. CDR3 bases: TGTGCCAGCAGCCGAGGTGACTTCTCCTACGAGCAGTACTTC. This codes for CASSRGDFSYEQYF.

This chain uses TRBV6-1 with TRBJ2-3, with TRBD2 matching over 13 bases. J lost 4 bases, V lost 0 bases, and 4 bases had no gene match. Germline CDR1 MNHNS, CDR2 SASEGT. There are 17 residues in the CDR3. The CDR3 DNA is TGTGCCAGCAGTGAAGCCACTAGCGGGGGGGCATCAGATACGCAGTATTTT. Its protein product is CASSEATSGGASDTQYF.

The J gene is TRBJ2-3, the V gene TRBV2; D call uncertain. Germline lookup yields CDR1 SNHLY and CDR2 FYNNEI. CDR3 length: 15 residues. Between the trimmed V and J ends, which lost 4 bases and 5 bases, there was a span of 16 bases. In nucleotides, the CDR3 is TGTGCCAGCAGTGCCACCGGGTCTCCCATAGATACGCAGTATTTT. This codes for CASSATGSPIDTQYF.

This clone was detected only once. The chain uses TRBV5-5 and TRBJ2-3; D may be TRBD2 (6 bases). Germline CDR1 is SGHKS and CDR2 is YYEKEE (reference sequence). Trimming pared 1 base from V and 2 bases from J, leaving 8 bases between. The CDR3 consists of 14 residues. The CDR3 nucleotides are TGTGCCAGCAGCTTGAGCGGGTTCACAGATACGCAGTATTTT. Translating gives CASSLSGFTDTQYF. The full variable domain, rest sourced from reference TRBV5-5 and TRBJ2-3, is DAGVTQSPTHLIKTRGQQVTLRCSPISGHKSVSWYQQVLGQGPQFIFQYYEKEERGRGNFPDRFSARQFPNYSSELNVNALLLGDSALYLCASSLSGFTDTQYFGPGTRLTVL.

Comment on this clone: Other DNA sequences in this sample translate to the same CDR3. The V gene is TRBV6-5, the J gene TRBJ1-2; 7 positions agree with TRBD1. Trimming cost V 9 bases and J 6 bases; bases outside gene matches: 10. The CDR3 has 13 amino acids. Germline V gives CDR1 MNHEY, CDR2 SVGAGI. This CDR3 is CASSDLTGNGYTF. The CDR3 nucleotides are TGTGCCAGTAGTGACCTGACAGGGAATGGCTACACCTTC.

The chain carries TRBV19 and TRBJ2-7; D possibly corresponds to TRBD2 (5 bases). This CDR3 is 15 amino acids long. V was shortened by 1 base and J by 2 bases, with 12 bases between the two germline ends. Germline assignment: CDR1 LNHDA and CDR2 SQIVND (reference sequence). The DNA of the CDR3 is TGTGCCAGTAGTATAGGGGCGGGTCGGACCTACGAGCAGTACTTC. Its protein is CASSIGAGRTYEQYF.

The V and J genes are TRBV10-2 and TRBJ1-3, with 8 bases lining up with TRBD1. Germline CDR1 reads WSHSY; CDR2 reads SAAADI. With V trimmed by 8 bases and J by 0 bases, 15 bases remained unmatched. CDR3 size: 18 residues. CDR3: CASQATLDRVGSGNTIYF. The CDR3 bases are TGCGCCAGCCAAGCAACTTTGGACAGGGTAGGCTCTGGAAACACCATATATTTT.

This chain links TRBV6-5 with TRBJ2-5; D not resolved. Germline V gives CDR1 MNHEY, CDR2 SVGAGI. Trimming removed 2 bases at V and 5 bases at J, with 3 bases between. The CDR3 has 11 residues. The CDR3 protein is CASSYEETQYF. CDR3 nucleotides: TGTGCCAGCAGTTACGAGGAGACCCAGTACTTC.

The chain is built from TRBV4-1 and TRBJ1-4, with TRBD1 matching over 8 bases. The CDR3 totals 15 residues. Germline CDR1 MGHRA, CDR2 YSYEKL. After removal of 4 bases from V and 6 bases from J, the junction contained 7 bases not matched to a gene. Here the CDR3 reads CASSPGQGRHEKLFF. Here the CDR3 DNA reads TGCGCCAGCAGCCCCGGACAGGGTCGTCATGAAAAACTGTTTTTT.

The rearrangement joins TRBV27 to TRBJ2-3, with TRBD2 identical over 8 bases. V lost 4 bases, J lost 4 bases, and 4 bases stayed unmatched. Germline V gene sequence: CDR1 MNHEY, CDR2 SMNVEV (reference sequence). The CDR3 covers 14 residues. The CDR3, as DNA: TGTGCCAGCAGTTCTCGGGGGGGCTCAGATACGCAGTATTTT. As protein: CASSSRGGSDTQYF.

The chain has TRBV6-4 and TRBJ2-1; 7 positions agree with TRBD2. Losses at the gene ends were 0 bases for V and 6 bases for J; bases not matched to a gene: 8. CDR1 is MRHNA, CDR2 SNTAGT, per germline. There are 16 residues in the CDR3. CDR3 protein: CASSDSAASGSNEQFF. The CDR3 DNA is TGTGCCAGCAGTGACTCGGCGGCTAGCGGTTCCAATGAGCAGTTCTTC.